The rows below give T cell receptor beta chains drawn from one sample of a study of Graves' ophthalmopathy and Graves' hyperthyroidism. TCRdb re-analysed the multiplex PCR reads in MiXCR, keeping a single row per CDR3 protein. The sample lists 300,000 to 400,000 distinct CDR3 sequences, under 20% occurring once. Sequenced input: peripheral blood. The origin of the receptors is an adult man with Graves' ophthalmopathy. The CDR3 runs from the conserved cysteine through the conserved F or W. A D gene is named only where the DNA matches it firmly. Size is omitted from some rows. Given values are once, few, many or a class for expanded clones.

>many|.|16|TRBV4-3|TRBJ2-7
CASSQEGRGTPYEQYF
TGCGCCAGCAGCCAAGAAGGGCGCGGGACACCTTACGAGCAGTACTTC
>few|.|15|TRBV15|TRBJ2-2
CATSRGGRSTGELFF
TGTGCCACCAGTCGTGGAGGGCGATCCACCGGGGAGCTGTTTTTT
>many|.|14|TRBV5-1|TRBJ2-7
CASTRPGISYEQYF
TGCGCCAGCACCCGGCCGGGGATTTCCTACGAGCAGTACTTC
>many|.|14|TRBV6-2/TRBV6-3|TRBJ2-7
CASSYVISSYEQYF
TGTGCCAGCAGTTACGTTATTAGCTCCTACGAGCAGTACTTC
>many|.|13|TRBV5-1|TRBJ2-5
CASSLYPRETQYF
TGCGCCAGCAGCTTGTACCCCCGAGAGACCCAGTACTTC
>many|.|13|TRBV30|TRBJ1-5
CAWGPEGFQPQHF
TGTGCCTGGGGGCCGGAGGGGTTTCAGCCCCAGCATTTT
>.|.|15|TRBV6-2/TRBV6-3|TRBJ2-4
CASSSIQGIMYIQYF
TGTGCCAGCAGCTCAATACAGGGAATCATGTACATTCAGTACTTC
>many|.|18|TRBV11-1|TRBJ2-5
CASSLDLGYYGLSWTQYF
TGTGCCAGCAGCTTAGACTTAGGATATTACGGACTAAGCTGGACCCAGTACTTC
>many|TRBD2|15|TRBV5-1|TRBJ2-7
CASSSNSGSIDEQYF
TGCGCCAGCAGCTCCAATAGCGGGAGTATCGACGAGCAGTACTTC
>many|.|16|TRBV12-3/TRBV12-4|TRBJ1-3
CASSFGGLSSGNTIYF
TGTGCCAGCAGTTTTGGCGGCCTCAGCTCTGGAAACACCATATATTTT
>.|.|14|TRBV7-2|TRBJ2-7
CASSSRTSSYEQYF
TGTGCCAGCAGCTCTCGGACTTCCTCCTACGAGCAGTACTTC
>many|TRBD1|11|TRBV28|TRBJ1-2
CAGRTGSGYTF
TGTGCCGGAAGGACAGGGTCAGGCTACACCTTC
>many|.|12|TRBV30|TRBJ2-7
CAWSSRWVEQYF
TGTGCCTGGAGTAGCCGTTGGGTCGAGCAGTACTTC
>many|.|14|TRBV30|TRBJ1-2
CAWSGGVLDYGYTF
TGTGCCTGGAGTGGGGGGGTCCTGGACTATGGCTACACCTTC
>many|.|15|TRBV7-2|TRBJ1-6
CASSLRGEGGSPLHF
TGTGCCAGCAGCTTACGGGGGGAAGGTGGGTCACCCCTCCACTTT
>.|TRBD1|14|TRBV11-2|TRBJ1-2
CASSRGTGDNGYTF
TGTGCCAGCAGCCGGGGGACAGGCGACAATGGCTACACCTTC
>many|TRBD1|14|TRBV5-1|TRBJ1-1
CASSSTGGVAEAFF
TGCGCCAGCAGCTCGACAGGGGGTGTAGCTGAAGCTTTCTTT
>.|.|14|TRBV7-9|TRBJ1-5
CASSPGWGNQPQHF
TGTGCCAGCAGCCCAGGGTGGGGAAATCAGCCCCAGCATTTT
>many|TRBD1|17|TRBV6-1|TRBJ1-5
CASSERQGMTSNQPQHF
TGTGCCAGCAGTGAACGACAGGGCATGACTAGCAATCAGCCCCAGCATTTT
>many|.|14|TRBV5-1|TRBJ2-2
CASRRSTNTGELFF
TGCGCCAGCAGGAGGTCAACGAACACCGGGGAGCTGTTTTTT
>many|TRBD1|18|TRBV6-1|TRBJ1-6
CASSALRTGGSYNSPLHF
TGTGCCAGCAGTGCCCTAAGGACAGGGGGGTCCTATAATTCACCCCTCCACTTT
>many|TRBD1|17|TRBV4-2|TRBJ1-1
CASSQLGQGPLNTEAFF
TGTGCCAGCAGCCAACTGGGACAGGGGCCTTTGAACACTGAAGCTTTCTTT
>medium-sized|.|16|TRBV12-3/TRBV12-4|TRBJ2-7
CASRSGTGHHIYEQYF
TGTGCCAGCCGGTCCGGTACGGGACACCATATCTACGAGCAGTACTTC
>many|.|14|TRBV12-3/TRBV12-4|TRBJ1-2
CASSNREANYGYTF
TGTGCCAGCAGTAACAGGGAGGCTAACTATGGCTACACCTTC
>many|.|12|TRBV28|TRBJ1-2
CASSLYRYGYTF
TGTGCCAGCAGTTTGTACCGCTATGGCTACACCTTC
>.|.|13|TRBV7-3|TRBJ1-6
CVSSSIGGLPLHF
TGTGTCAGCAGCTCAATCGGCGGTTTACCCCTCCACTTT
>many|TRBD2|15|TRBV5-1|TRBJ2-7
CASSSGLTIPHEQYF
TGCGCCAGCAGCTCGGGACTAACTATACCCCACGAGCAGTACTTC
>many|.|17|TRBV5-5|TRBJ2-5
CASSLSTSGSYQETQYF
TGTGCCAGCAGCCTCTCGACATCGGGCTCGTACCAAGAGACCCAGTACTTC
>many|TRBD1|14|TRBV13|TRBJ2-5
CASSHGQGGETQYF
TGTGCCAGCAGCCACGGACAGGGCGGGGAGACCCAGTACTTC
>many|.|12|TRBV29-1|TRBJ1-1
CSVGAWNTEAFF
TGCAGCGTCGGGGCTTGGAACACTGAAGCTTTCTTT
>many|.|13|TRBV11-1|TRBJ2-5
CASSLGLWETQYF
TGTGCCAGCAGCTTGGGACTTTGGGAGACCCAGTACTTC
>many|.|14|TRBV7-3|TRBJ2-2
CASSLGGASGELFF
TGTGCCAGCAGCCTAGGTGGGGCCTCCGGGGAGCTGTTTTTT
>many|.|12|TRBV11-2|TRBJ2-5
CASSLEGETQYF
TGTGCCAGCAGCTTAGAGGGGGAGACCCAGTACTTC
>many|TRBD1|18|TRBV9|TRBJ1-1
CASSVPTGQGARNTEAFF
TGTGCCAGCAGCGTCCCAACAGGACAGGGGGCACGGAACACTGAAGCTTTCTTT
>many|TRBD2|16|TRBV24-1|TRBJ2-5
CATGTTSGRAGETQYF
TGTGCCACAGGGACCACTAGCGGGAGGGCCGGTGAGACCCAGTACTTC
>many|.|12|TRBV6-2/TRBV6-3|TRBJ1-1
CASAPGFIEAFF
TGTGCCAGCGCTCCAGGGTTTATTGAAGCTTTCTTT
>many|.|13|TRBV20-1|TRBJ1-1
CSARSAWNTEAFF
TGCAGTGCTAGATCAGCCTGGAACACTGAAGCTTTCTTT
>many|.|13|TRBV5-1|TRBJ2-7
CASSFGGQYEQYF
TGCGCCAGCAGCTTCGGGGGGCAGTATGAGCAGTACTTC
>many|TRBD1|16|TRBV28|TRBJ1-3
CASSSYRGSSGNTIYF
TGTGCCAGCAGTTCCTACAGGGGTTCCTCTGGAAACACCATATATTTT
>many|.|14|TRBV6-5|TRBJ1-2
CASSRQLTNYGYTF
TGTGCCAGCAGTAGGCAACTCACGAACTATGGCTACACCTTC
>many|.|15|TRBV28|TRBJ1-3
CASRGNRVIRNTIYF
TGTGCCAGCAGGGGAAACAGGGTTATTAGAAACACCATATATTTT
>many|.|16|TRBV12-3/TRBV12-4|TRBJ1-5
CASSLAVRRGVQPQHF
TGTGCCAGCAGTTTAGCCGTACGGCGGGGCGTTCAGCCCCAGCATTTT
>.|.|14|TRBV20-1|TRBJ2-7
CSAREAATDHEQYF
TGCAGTGCTAGAGAGGCAGCGACTGACCACGAGCAGTACTTC
>many|.|15|TRBV13|TRBJ1-2
CASSLNGRKSGGYTF
TGTGCCAGCAGCTTAAATGGCAGAAAGTCGGGCGGCTACACCTTC
>once|TRBD2|14|TRBV20-1|TRBJ2-7
CSAQTSGRPYEQYF
TGCAGTGCCCAAACTAGCGGGAGGCCCTACGAGCAGTACTTC
>many|.|16|TRBV6-1|TRBJ2-7
CASRRKDASFPYEQYF
TGTGCCAGCAGGAGAAAGGACGCTAGCTTCCCCTACGAGCAGTACTTC
>many|TRBD2|15|TRBV20-1|TRBJ2-7
CSAREGLAGSYEQYF
TGCAGTGCTAGAGAAGGACTAGCGGGTTCCTACGAGCAGTACTTC
>.|.|15|TRBV11-2|TRBJ2-5
CASSELARRVKTQYF
TGTGCCAGCAGCGAACTCGCGAGGAGGGTGAAGACCCAGTACTTC
>many|.|13|TRBV5-6|TRBJ2-7
CASSLLGSYEQYF
TGTGCCAGCAGCTTGTTAGGATCCTACGAGCAGTACTTC
>.|.|14|TRBV2|TRBJ2-7
CASRVDGSSYEQYF
TGTGCCAGCAGGGTGGACGGTAGCTCCTACGAGCAGTACTTC
>many|.|11|TRBV6-1|TRBJ2-7
CASSEWSDLYF
TGTGCCAGCAGTGAGTGGTCCGACTTATACTTC
>many|.|16|TRBV11-2|TRBJ1-6
CASSRRYGTENSPLHF
TGTGCCAGCAGCAGGCGTTATGGGACGGAAAATTCACCCCTCCACTTT
>many|TRBD1|15|TRBV20-1|TRBJ1-6
CSARAPGQGNSPLHF
TGCAGTGCTAGGGCCCCGGGACAGGGGAATTCACCCCTCCACTTT
>many|.|17|TRBV27|TRBJ2-5
CASSLKGTGVDQETQYF
TGTGCCAGCAGTTTAAAAGGGACGGGGGTTGACCAAGAGACCCAGTACTTC
>.|.|14|TRBV18|TRBJ2-7
CASSPILQGDEQYF
TGTGCCAGCTCACCAATCTTACAGGGCGATGAGCAGTACTTC
>.|TRBD1|17|TRBV6-2/TRBV6-3|TRBJ1-5
CASSYRDGQGFNQPQHF
TGTGCCAGCAGCTACCGGGATGGACAGGGGTTCAATCAGCCCCAGCATTTT